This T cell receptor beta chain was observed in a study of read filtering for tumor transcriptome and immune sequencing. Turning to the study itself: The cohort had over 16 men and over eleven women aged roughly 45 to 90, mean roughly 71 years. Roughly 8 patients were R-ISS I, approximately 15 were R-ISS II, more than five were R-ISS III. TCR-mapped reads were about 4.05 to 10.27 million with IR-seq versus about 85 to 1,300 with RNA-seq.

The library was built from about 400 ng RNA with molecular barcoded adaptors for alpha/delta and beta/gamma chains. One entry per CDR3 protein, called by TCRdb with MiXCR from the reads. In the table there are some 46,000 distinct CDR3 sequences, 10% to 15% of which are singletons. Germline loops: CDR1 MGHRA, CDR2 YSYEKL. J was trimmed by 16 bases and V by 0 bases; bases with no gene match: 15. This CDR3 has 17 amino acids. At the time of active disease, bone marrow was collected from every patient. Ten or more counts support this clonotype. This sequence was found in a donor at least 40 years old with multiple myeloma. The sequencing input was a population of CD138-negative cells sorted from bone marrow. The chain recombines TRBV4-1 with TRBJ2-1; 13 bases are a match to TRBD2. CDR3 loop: CASSQEILVLAGGDFFF. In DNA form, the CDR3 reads TGCGCCAGCAGCCAAGAAATTTTGGTACTAGCGGGGGGGGATTTCTTCTTC.